The next 31 T cell receptor beta chains were all read from a single sample in a study of blood T cells in healthy people across ages. Primed by a sample-barcoded 5' primer and a J-beta primer mix, a second PCR proceeded for roughly 7 to 12 cycles. TCRdb passed the 5' RACE reads through MiXCR, listing each CDR3 protein once. The sample has 1.5 million to 2 million distinct CDR3 sequences, 25% to 30% seen once. What was sequenced was blood. The origin of the receptors is a woman aged 30 to 39 in good health.

This clonotype was counted many times. This rearrangement joins TRBV3-1 to TRBJ2-1; no clear D gene. Trimming removed 1 base from V and 10 bases from J, with 8 bases in between. CDR3 length: 12 residues. Germline V gene sequence: CDR1 LGHDT, CDR2 YNNKEL (reference sequence). Here the CDR3 DNA reads TGTGCCAGCAGCCAAGTACCCCGCGAGCAGTTCTTC. The encoded protein is CASSQVPREQFF.

Comment on this clonotype: The junction and the germline gene differ at one end; a read error may be behind it. CDR3 DNA: TGTGTCAGCAGCAGGACAGGGGCGAATAGGGATGGCTACACCTTC. This codes for CVSSRTGANRDGYTF. The chain has TRBV9 and TRBJ1-2, with 9 bases fitting TRBD1. The germline gives CDR1 SGDLS, CDR2 YYNGEE. The CDR3 loop spans 15 amino acids.

V usage is TRBV12-3 or TRBV12-4 and J usage is TRBJ2-5; D is undetermined. V was shortened by 5 bases and J by 6 bases, with 10 bases between the two germline ends. The CDR3 has 12 residues. CDR3 coding DNA: TGTGCCAGCAGTCCCGGTCCCAAGACCCAGTACTTC. It translates to CASSPGPKTQYF.

This clonotype turned up a few times. This chain joins TRBV28 and TRBJ2-3; 9 bases are shared with TRBD1. Looked up from germline, CDR1 is MDHEN and CDR2 is SYDVKM. After removal of 5 bases from V and 2 bases from J, the junction contained 17 bases not matched to a gene. The length of the CDR3 is 19 residues. This CDR3 reads CASSLLLPRDRESTDTQYF. As DNA, the CDR3 is TGTGCCAGCAGTCTCCTCCTACCCCGGGACAGGGAGTCCACAGATACGCAGTATTTT.

This clonotype has more than one count but fewer than ten. The genes are TRBV5-6 and TRBJ1-6; tentative D call: TRBD1 (6 bases). This CDR3 is 16 amino acids long. The V and J ends lost 4 bases and 10 bases respectively, with 21 bases between them. Germline assignment: CDR1 SGHDT and CDR2 YYEEEE. The CDR3 protein is CASSGNLQGFYSPLHF. The CDR3 DNA follows: TGTGCCAGCAGCGGGAATTTACAGGGATTTTACTCACCCCTCCACTTT.

This clonotype was picked up a small number of times. V gene TRBV27 combines with J gene TRBJ2-3, with D hard to call. V shed 4 bases and J shed 0 bases, with 11 bases lying between them. The germline gives CDR1 MNHEY, CDR2 SMNVEV (reference sequence). The length of the CDR3 is 15 residues. The CDR3 DNA reads as TGTGCCAGCAGTTCCCTCACTCTAAGCACAGATACGCAGTATTTT. Encoded protein: CASSSLTLSTDTQYF.

The V call is TRBV28, the J call TRBJ2-2; D is unclear. CDR1 MDHEN and CDR2 SYDVKM come from the germline V gene. Trimming cost V 4 bases and J 3 bases, with 6 bases left between them. The CDR3 is 13 amino acids. The CDR3 nucleotides are TGTGCCAGCAGTTCGACCGACACCGGGGAGCTGTTTTTT. Translating gives CASSSTDTGELFF.

In regard to this clonotype: This may come from a read error, since a much larger clone is one base off. V is TRBV3-1 and J is TRBJ2-7; maybe TRBD1 (5 bases). The CDR3 runs to 15 residues. Germline loops: CDR1 LGHDT, CDR2 YNNKEL (reference sequence). CDR3 sequence reads: CASSLEPQGSYEQCF. CDR3 bases: TGTGCCAGCAGCCTAGAGCCTCAGGGCTCCTACGAGCAGTGCTTC.

This clonotype came up a few times. The chain joins TRBV3-1 to TRBJ1-1; D may be TRBD1 (6 bases). The CDR3 sequence is 14 residues long. CDR1 and CDR2 from the germline V gene are LGHDT and YNNKEL (reference sequence). Trimming shortened V by 3 bases and J by 2 bases, and 10 bases separated the two germline ends. The CDR3 spells CASSQQGTNTEAFF. The CDR3 DNA follows: TGTGCCAGCAGCCAGCAGGGGACTAACACTGAAGCTTTCTTT.

The chain has TRBV6-5 and TRBJ2-3; D remains unclear. V shed 3 bases and J shed 4 bases, with 11 bases lying between them. CDR1 is MNHEY, CDR2 SVGAGI, per germline. The CDR3 is 14 amino acids. Here the CDR3 DNA reads TGTGCCAGCAGTTATGGGATCGCGGCAGATACGCAGTATTTT. Its translation is CASSYGIAADTQYF.

The V and J genes are TRBV5-1 and TRBJ2-3; possibly TRBD2 for D (5 bases). The CDR3 is 14 amino acids. Germline V gives CDR1 SGHRS, CDR2 YFSETQ. Between the trimmed V and J ends, which lost 4 bases and 2 bases, there was a span of 11 bases. The CDR3 reads CASSTGVSTDTQYF. The CDR3 nucleotides read TGCGCCAGCAGCACCGGGGTGTCCACAGATACGCAGTATTTT.

The V call is TRBV6-2 or TRBV6-3, the J call TRBJ2-4, with D perhaps matching TRBD1 or TRBD2 (6 bases each). The CDR3 loop spans 16 amino acids. The germline CDR1 and CDR2 sequences are MNHEY and SVGEGT. Trimming removed 0 bases at V and 4 bases at J, with 13 bases between. CDR3 sequence reads: CASSYSTWRGKNIQYF. In DNA form, the CDR3 reads TGTGCCAGCAGTTACTCGACGTGGAGGGGGAAAAACATTCAGTACTTC.

The J gene is TRBJ2-5, the V gene TRBV2, with TRBD1 matching 7 bases. With the DNA end fitting TRBJ2-7 better, the J assignment may be wrong. CDR1 SNHLY and CDR2 FYNNEI come from the germline V gene. CDR3 size: 12 residues. CDR3 residues: CATSDRAYEQYF. The CDR3 bases are TGTGCCACTTCCGACAGGGCCTACGAGCAGTACTTC.

This clonotype was seen repeatedly, ten times or more. J is TRBJ2-5 and V is TRBV12-5, with 8 nucleotides matching TRBD1. Trimming removed 1 base from V and 0 bases from J; junction bases left unmatched: 4. Germline V gene sequence: CDR1 LGHNT, CDR2 FRNRAP. The length of the CDR3 is 16 residues. In DNA form, the CDR3 reads TGTGCTAGTGGTTTGGGACAGGGGACGTACCAAGAGACCCAGTACTTC. It yields the protein CASGLGQGTYQETQYF.

There are many counts of this clonotype. The J gene is TRBJ2-3, the V gene TRBV7-3; D not resolved. V shed 1 base and J shed 1 base, with 6 bases lying between them. Germline-derived CDR1 and CDR2 are SGHTA and FQGTGA. The length of the CDR3 is 14 residues. Written as DNA, the CDR3 is TGTGCCAGCAGCTTAAGAGATGGCACAGATACGCAGTATTTT. Translating gives CASSLRDGTDTQYF.

The chain has TRBV12-3 or TRBV12-4 and TRBJ1-1; 7 positions match TRBD1. J was trimmed by 4 bases and V by 0 bases; bases with no gene match: 8. The CDR3 has 16 residues. In DNA form, the CDR3 reads TGTGCCAGCAGTTTAGCGACCAGGGGGATCGGCACTGAAGCTTTCTTT. Residues: CASSLATRGIGTEAFF.

With respect to this clonotype: Being one base from a much bigger clone, this may be a read error. The V and J genes are TRBV6-5 and TRBJ2-7, with 14 bases aligning to TRBD2. Trimming at V came to 0 bases and at J to 7 bases, leaving 14 bases not matched to a gene. From germline, CDR1 is MNHEY and CDR2 SVGAGI. CDR3 size: 19 residues. CDR3 loop: CASSYSRGGLAGVGNEQYF. CDR3 in DNA: TGTGCCAGCAGTTACTCGAGGGGGGGACTAGCGGGAGTGGGTAATGAGCAGTACTTC.

The sample holds many counts of this clonotype. V is TRBV24-1 and J is TRBJ2-1; unclear D gene. CDR3 size: 14 residues. Germline CDR1 reads KGHDR; CDR2 reads SFDVKD. V shed 9 bases and J shed 0 bases, with 11 bases lying between them. The CDR3 reads CATQGAGSYNEQFF. For the CDR3, the DNA is TGTGCCACCCAAGGCGCAGGCTCCTACAATGAGCAGTTCTTC.

This clonotype was counted only a few times. The chain carries TRBV2 and TRBJ2-1; D unclear. The CDR3 totals 14 residues. Germline CDR1 reads SNHLY; CDR2 reads FYNNEI. V was clipped by 3 bases and J by 3 bases, with 9 bases between them. The CDR3 nucleotides read TGTGCCAGCAGTGACTCAGTTATCTACAATGAGCAGTTCTTC. Amino acid sequence: CASSDSVIYNEQFF.

This clonotype was seen at least ten times. The chain links TRBV10-3 to TRBJ2-5; weak D call: TRBD1 (6 bases). The CDR3 is 15 amino acids. Germline values: CDR1 ENHRY, CDR2 SYGVKD. V was shortened by 2 bases and J by 3 bases, with 13 bases between the two germline ends. The DNA for the CDR3 is TGTGCCATCAGTGAGGGGGGCACGGTCGAAGAGACCCAGTACTTC. As protein: CAISEGGTVEETQYF.

CDR3 sequence (DNA): TGCAGCGTTGAGGAGGGGACCCCCTACAATGAGCAGTTCTTC. As protein: CSVEEGTPYNEQFF. This chain uses TRBV29-1 with TRBJ2-1; a possible D gene is TRBD2 (6 bases). The V and J ends lost 3 bases and 2 bases respectively, with 11 bases between them. Germline lookup yields CDR1 SQVTM and CDR2 ANQGSEA. The length of the CDR3 is 14 residues.

This rearrangement joins TRBV5-4 to TRBJ1-6, with D uncertain. V lost 4 bases, J lost 2 bases, and 13 bases lay in between. Germline V gene sequence: CDR1 SGHNT, CDR2 YYREEE (reference sequence). The CDR3 covers 16 residues. In DNA, the CDR3 is TGTGCCAGCAGCGTCGACGGCCTGCCCTATAATTCACCCCTCCACTTT. It translates to CASSVDGLPYNSPLHF. Full variable domain (outside the CDR3, taken from reference TRBV5-4 and TRBJ1-6): ETGVTQSPTHLIKTRGQQVTLRCSSQSGHNTVSWYQQALGQGPQFIFQYYREEENGRGNFPPRFSGLQFPNYSSELNVNALELDDSALYLCASSVDGLPYNSPLHFGNGTRLTVT.

This chain links TRBV6-1 with TRBJ1-2; no definite D call. CDR1 and CDR2 (germline): MNHNS, SASEGT. The CDR3 spans 13 residues. The germline V and J ends were trimmed by 1 base and 8 bases, with 11 bases remaining between them. CDR3 residues: CASSEEGGPGYTF. The DNA for the CDR3 is TGTGCCAGCAGTGAAGAAGGAGGGCCGGGCTACACCTTC.

This clonotype has at least ten counts. The gene calls are TRBV29-1 and TRBJ2-7, with 8 positions matching TRBD1. The J segment lost 1 base and the V segment lost 5 bases, leaving 1 base of the junction unmatched. There are 12 residues in the CDR3. Germline lookup yields CDR1 SQVTM and CDR2 ANQGSEA. CDR3 in amino acids: CSVRTGSYEQYF. CDR3 nucleotides: TGCAGCGTTCGGACAGGGTCCTACGAGCAGTACTTC.

This clonotype was seen more than once but under ten times. This chain links TRBV20-1 with TRBJ1-5, with D unclear. CDR3 length equals 13 residues. CDR1 DFQATT and CDR2 SNEGSKA come from the germline V gene (reference sequence). Trimming took 4 bases from V and 3 from J, leaving 10 bases between them. CDR3 in amino acids: CSATGRINQPQHF. The DNA for the CDR3 is TGCAGTGCTACCGGACGGATCAATCAGCCCCAGCATTTT.

Many counts were recorded for this clonotype. The chain joins TRBV28 to TRBJ2-1; maybe TRBD1 (6 bases). Trimming cost V 5 bases and J 7 bases, with 18 bases left between them. Looked up from germline, CDR1 is MDHEN and CDR2 is SYDVKM. The CDR3 length is 15 residues. For the CDR3, the DNA is TGTGCCAGCAGTCCAAGGAATGGGGGCGGGAATGAGCAGTTCTTC. This sequence encodes CASSPRNGGGNEQFF.

With regard to this clonotype: This clone may be a read error of a much larger clone one base away. The chain carries TRBV4-1 and TRBJ2-3, with D possibly being TRBD2 (6 bases). Trimming stripped 4 bases from V and 1 base from J, with 15 bases between. The CDR3 spans 16 residues. Germline-derived CDR1 and CDR2 are MGHRA and YSYEKL. Written as DNA, the CDR3 is TGCGCCAGCAGCCGCCTAGCGAGAGATGGCACAGATACGCAGTATTTT. Translating it yields CASSRLARDGTDTQYF.

Only a few counts were recorded for this clonotype. This rearrangement joins TRBV7-9 to TRBJ2-7; maybe TRBD1 (6 bases). Germline V lookup: CDR1 SEHNR, CDR2 FQNEAQ (reference sequence). The ends were cut back, 5 bases at V and 6 bases at J, with 17 bases in the middle. This CDR3 region has 14 residues. This chain's CDR3 is CASSLGSQQGEQYF. The CDR3 DNA reads as TGTGCCAGCAGCCTCGGGTCGCAACAGGGCGAGCAGTACTTC.

The chain couples TRBV20-1 to TRBJ1-6, with D hard to call. The V gene lost 0 bases and the J gene lost 14 bases, with 11 bases spanning the gap. The CDR3 is 12 amino acids. Germline V gene lookup returns CDR1 DFQATT and CDR2 SNEGSKA (reference sequence). Written as DNA, the CDR3 is TGCAGTGCTAGAGATAACACCCCAACCCTCCACTTT. Its translation: CSARDNTPTLHF.

This clonotype was found a few times. V gene TRBV9 combines with J gene TRBJ2-7; 9 bases line up with TRBD2. Germline CDR1 is SGDLS and CDR2 is YYNGEE. The CDR3 totals 17 residues. J lost 0 bases, V lost 0 bases, and 7 bases had no gene match. The CDR3 bases are TGTGCCAGCAGCGTAGGATCGGGACTAGCCGGCTCCTACGAGCAGTACTTC. Amino acid sequence: CASSVGSGLAGSYEQYF. The full variable domain, completed using reference TRBV9 and TRBJ2-7, is DSGVTQTPKHLITATGQRVTLRCSPRSGDLSVYWYQQSLDQGLQFLIQYYNGEERAKGNILERFSAQQFPDLHSELNLSSLELGDSALYFCASSVGSGLAGSYEQYFGPGTRLTVT.

To note about this clonotype: This may stem from a read error, because a much larger clone lies one nucleotide away. This chain connects TRBV4-2 to TRBJ2-1; 7 bases align to TRBD2. The J call may be faulty, since TRBJ2-7 better matches the DNA end. The CDR3 consists of 14 residues. Germline assignment: CDR1 LGHNA and CDR2 YNFKEQ. CDR3 loop: CASSHAGDNNEQYF. CDR3 nucleotide sequence: TGTGCCAGCAGCCATGCGGGGGATAACAATGAGCAGTACTTC.